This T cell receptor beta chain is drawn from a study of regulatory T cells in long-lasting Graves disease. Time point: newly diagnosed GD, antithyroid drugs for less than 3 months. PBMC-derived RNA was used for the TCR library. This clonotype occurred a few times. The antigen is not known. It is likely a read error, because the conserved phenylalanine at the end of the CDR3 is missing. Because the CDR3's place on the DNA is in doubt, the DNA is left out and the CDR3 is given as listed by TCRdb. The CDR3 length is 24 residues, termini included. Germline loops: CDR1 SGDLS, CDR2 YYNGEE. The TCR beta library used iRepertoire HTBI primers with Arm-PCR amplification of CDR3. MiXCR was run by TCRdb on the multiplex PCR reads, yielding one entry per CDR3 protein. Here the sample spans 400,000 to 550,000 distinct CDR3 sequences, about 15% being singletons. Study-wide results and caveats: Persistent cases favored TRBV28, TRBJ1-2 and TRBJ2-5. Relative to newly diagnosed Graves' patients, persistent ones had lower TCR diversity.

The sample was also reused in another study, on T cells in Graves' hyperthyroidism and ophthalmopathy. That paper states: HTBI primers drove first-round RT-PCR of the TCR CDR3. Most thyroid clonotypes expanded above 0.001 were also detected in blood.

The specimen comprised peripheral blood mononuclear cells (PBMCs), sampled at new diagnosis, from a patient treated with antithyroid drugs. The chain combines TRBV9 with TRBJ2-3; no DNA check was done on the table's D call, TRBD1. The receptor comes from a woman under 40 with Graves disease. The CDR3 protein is CASREVIARLPNRGTPSRPIDPGP.